A selection of T cell receptor beta chains follows, all from one sample in a study of OX40 agonist ivuxolimab in advanced cancers. Assay used: immunoSEQ multiplex PCR; TCRdb lists only in-frame clones, some missing. The table shows about 120,000 clones, with 85% to 90% occurring only once. Sequences were derived from CD4+ or CD8+ T cells sorted from blood, sampled in a trial of the OX40 agonist ivuxolimab. Receptors were obtained from an adult with an advanced solid tumor such as melanoma, head and neck, liver or kidney cancer. Each CDR3 is given with its conserved first and last residue. D genes are given only for firm matches. Clone size appears in some rows only: once, few, many, or a class for an expanded clone.

D: -; V: TRBV25-1; J: TRBJ2-2; size: -; CDR3: CASSESGGTGELFF; DNA: TGTGCCAGCAGTGAATCAGGGGGGACCGGGGAGCTGTTTTTT
D: TRBD1; V: TRBV7-6; J: TRBJ2-7; size: -; CDR3: CASSLETGKREQYF; DNA: TGTGCCAGCAGCTTAGAGACAGGGAAACGCGAGCAGTACTTC
D: -; V: TRBV18; J: TRBJ1-1; size: -; CDR3: CASSSGRLAITEAFF; DNA: TGTGCCAGCTCATCGGGACGGCTAGCGATAACTGAAGCTTTCTTT
D: TRBD2; V: TRBV7-7; J: TRBJ2-5; size: -; CDR3: CASSRGGFGGEETQYF; DNA: TGTGCCAGCAGCCGCGGGGGTTTTGGCGGGGAGGAGACCCAGTACTTC
D: -; V: TRBV5-1; J: TRBJ2-3; size: -; CDR3: CASSLDSPSTDTQYF; DNA: TGCGCCAGCAGCTTGGACAGCCCTAGCACAGATACGCAGTATTTT
D: -; V: TRBV27; J: TRBJ2-5; size: -; CDR3: CASSFAGRQETQYF; DNA: TGTGCCAGCAGTTTTGCGGGGCGTCAAGAGACCCAGTACTTC
D: TRBD1; V: TRBV6-5; J: TRBJ1-5; size: -; CDR3: CASSYSRTGHQPQHF; DNA: TGTGCCAGCAGTTACTCCCGGACAGGGCATCAGCCCCAGCATTTT
D: TRBD2; V: TRBV5-6; J: TRBJ2-5; size: -; CDR3: CASSPAYGGETQYF; DNA: TGTGCCAGCAGCCCAGCCTACGGGGGGGAGACCCAGTACTTC
D: TRBD2; V: TRBV7-2; J: TRBJ2-3; size: -; CDR3: CASSLGLAGGLLSTDTQYF; DNA: TGTGCCAGCAGCTTAGGACTAGCGGGGGGGCTGTTGAGCACAGATACGCAGTATTTT
D: TRBD1; V: TRBV9; J: TRBJ2-7; size: -; CDR3: CASSPGQGNNEQYF; DNA: TGTGCCAGCAGCCCGGGACAGGGCAATAACGAGCAGTACTTC
D: -; V: TRBV27; J: TRBJ1-3; size: -; CDR3: CASSQLGSGNTIYF; DNA: TGTGCCAGCAGCCAGCTAGGCTCTGGAAACACCATATATTTT
D: -; V: TRBV5-1; J: TRBJ1-1; size: once; CDR3: CASSLATGKNTEAFF; DNA: TGCGCCAGCAGCTTGGCTACAGGAAAGAACACTGAAGCTTTCTTT
D: -; V: TRBV6-6; J: TRBJ2-2; size: -; CDR3: CASLSGGGLNTGELFF; DNA: TGTGCCAGCCTGAGTGGCGGGGGCCTGAACACCGGGGAGCTGTTTTTT
D: TRBD2; V: TRBV4-1; J: TRBJ2-3; size: -; CDR3: CASSQVGSGGAVGTDTQYF; DNA: TGCGCCAGCAGCCAAGTTGGTAGCGGGGGGGCGGTGGGGACAGATACGCAGTATTTT
D: -; V: TRBV7-2; J: TRBJ2-1; size: -; CDR3: CASSLTLNKRDEQFF; DNA: TGTGCCAGCAGCTTGACTCTAAATAAGAGGGATGAGCAGTTCTTC
D: -; V: TRBV10-1; J: TRBJ2-2; size: -; CDR3: CASSGGQNTGELFF; DNA: TGCGCCAGCAGTGGGGGACAGAACACCGGGGAGCTGTTTTTT
D: -; V: TRBV9; J: TRBJ2-3; size: -; CDR3: CASSVVLDTQYF; DNA: TGTGCCAGCAGCGTAGTATTGGATACGCAGTATTTT
D: TRBD2; V: TRBV7-9; J: TRBJ2-3; size: -; CDR3: CASSLGSGGRDTQYF; DNA: TGTGCCAGCAGCTTAGGCAGCGGGGGTCGGGATACGCAGTATTTT
D: -; V: TRBV28; J: TRBJ2-7; size: -; CDR3: CASSSATADDYEQYF; DNA: TGTGCCAGCAGTTCCGCGACAGCGGATGACTACGAGCAGTACTTC
D: -; V: TRBV7-9; J: TRBJ2-1; size: -; CDR3: CASSVGSSYNEQFF; DNA: TGTGCCAGCAGCGTCGGTAGCTCCTACAATGAGCAGTTCTTC
D: -; V: TRBV28; J: TRBJ1-2; size: -; CDR3: CATFGSYFNYGYTF; DNA: TGTGCCACCTTCGGGTCCTACTTTAACTATGGCTACACCTTC
D: -; V: TRBV9; J: TRBJ2-4; size: -; CDR3: CASSERTVGDIQYF; DNA: TGTGCCAGCAGCGAGCGGACCGTGGGGGACATTCAGTACTTC
D: TRBD2; V: TRBV27; J: TRBJ2-2; size: -; CDR3: CASRGLAGGQVAGELFF; DNA: TGTGCCAGCAGGGGACTAGCGGGGGGGCAAGTGGCCGGGGAGCTGTTTTTT
D: TRBD2; V: TRBV28; J: TRBJ2-1; size: -; CDR3: CASSKWRGEGYNEQFF; DNA: TGTGCCAGCAGTAAATGGCGGGGGGAGGGATACAATGAGCAGTTCTTC
D: -; V: TRBV18; J: TRBJ1-1; size: -; CDR3: CASSPPVAMNTEAFF; DNA: TGTGCCAGCTCACCACCGGTCGCAATGAACACTGAAGCTTTCTTT
D: -; V: TRBV7-2; J: TRBJ1-3; size: -; CDR3: CASSLVFSRDLSGNTIYF; DNA: TGTGCCAGCAGCTTAGTGTTTAGTAGGGACCTCTCTGGAAACACCATATATTTT
D: -; V: TRBV11-2; J: TRBJ1-1; size: -; CDR3: CASSLASPTEAFF; DNA: TGTGCCAGCAGCTTAGCCAGCCCCACTGAAGCTTTCTTT
D: -; V: TRBV10-3; J: TRBJ2-7; size: -; CDR3: CAISEKGSYEQYF; DNA: TGTGCCATCAGTGAAAAGGGCTCCTACGAGCAGTACTTC
D: -; V: TRBV18; J: TRBJ1-1; size: -; CDR3: CASSPQENTEAFF; DNA: TGTGCCAGCTCACCACAGGAGAACACTGAAGCTTTCTTT
D: -; V: TRBV28; J: TRBJ2-2; size: -; CDR3: CATGANTGELFF; DNA: TGTGCCACCGGAGCGAACACCGGGGAGCTGTTTTTT
D: -; V: TRBV30; J: TRBJ1-2; size: -; CDR3: CAWRTTEALFGYTF; DNA: TGTGCCTGGAGGACGACCGAAGCCCTCTTTGGCTACACCTTC
D: TRBD2; V: TRBV5-1; J: TRBJ2-2; size: -; CDR3: CASSTGLGGAGELFF; DNA: TGCGCCAGCAGCACCGGACTAGGAGGGGCCGGGGAGCTGTTTTTT
D: -; V: TRBV14; J: TRBJ1-1; size: -; CDR3: CASSQTGQRGTEAFF; DNA: TGTGCCAGCAGCCAAACAGGCCAGAGGGGCACTGAAGCTTTCTTT
D: TRBD1; V: TRBV19; J: TRBJ1-1; size: -; CDR3: CASSTRDGTGTKTEAFF; DNA: TGTGCCAGTAGTACAAGGGACGGGACAGGGACGAAGACTGAAGCTTTCTTT
D: TRBD1; V: TRBV10-3; J: TRBJ2-1; size: -; CDR3: CAISVDRGNEQFF; DNA: TGTGCCATCAGTGTTGACAGGGGCAATGAGCAGTTCTTC
D: -; V: TRBV7-2; J: TRBJ2-3; size: -; CDR3: CASSFKGGPTDTQYF; DNA: TGTGCCAGCAGCTTTAAAGGGGGGCCCACAGATACGCAGTATTTT
D: TRBD1; V: TRBV6-1; J: TRBJ1-6; size: -; CDR3: CASRDGQGNSPLHF; DNA: TGTGCCAGCAGGGACGGACAGGGTAATTCACCCCTCCACTTT
D: -; V: TRBV10-1; J: TRBJ2-5; size: -; CDR3: CASSPLQRGEGTQYF; DNA: TGCGCCAGCAGCCCCCTACAGCGAGGCGAGGGGACCCAGTACTTC
D: TRBD1; V: TRBV7-2; J: TRBJ2-3; size: once; CDR3: CASSYGQGIDTQYF; DNA: TGTGCCAGCAGCTACGGACAGGGGATAGATACGCAGTATTTT
D: TRBD2; V: TRBV7-2; J: TRBJ2-5; size: -; CDR3: CASSLGYGGRAQETQYF; DNA: TGTGCCAGCAGCTTGGGTTATGGGGGGAGGGCCCAAGAGACCCAGTACTTC
D: TRBD1; V: TRBV28; J: TRBJ2-1; size: -; CDR3: CASSPRDRGRNEQFF; DNA: TGTGCCAGCAGCCCCCGGGACAGGGGTCGCAATGAGCAGTTCTTC
D: -; V: TRBV9; J: TRBJ2-1; size: -; CDR3: CASSVEAVGYEQFF; DNA: TGTGCCAGCAGCGTAGAAGCCGTGGGGTATGAGCAGTTCTTC
D: -; V: TRBV19; J: TRBJ1-6; size: -; CDR3: CASSIETGNNSPLHF; DNA: TGTGCCAGTAGTATAGAAACAGGGAATAATTCACCCCTCCACTTT
D: -; V: TRBV20-1; J: TRBJ2-1; size: -; CDR3: CSAGGRNEQFF; DNA: TGCAGTGCTGGGGGGAGAAATGAGCAGTTCTTC
D: -; V: TRBV7-2; J: TRBJ1-1; size: once; CDR3: CASSLKGEGATEAFF; DNA: TGTGCCAGCAGCCTTAAAGGAGAAGGGGCTACTGAAGCTTTCTTT
D: -; V: TRBV28; J: TRBJ2-4; size: -; CDR3: CASSLGGGFENIQYF; DNA: TGTGCCAGCAGTTTAGGGGGGGGCTTTGAAAACATTCAGTACTTC
D: TRBD1; V: TRBV5-8; J: TRBJ1-6; size: -; CDR3: CASSSTGGVSPLHF; DNA: TGTGCCAGCAGCTCGACAGGGGGTGTCTCACCCCTCCACTTT
D: -; V: TRBV4-1; J: TRBJ1-2; size: -; CDR3: CASSQDPGTNYGYTF; DNA: TGCGCCAGCAGCCAAGACCCGGGGACAAATTATGGCTACACCTTC
D: TRBD1; V: TRBV6-6; J: TRBJ1-5; size: -; CDR3: CASSLTSTGGGQPQHF; DNA: TGTGCCAGCAGCTTAACCTCGACAGGGGGCGGACAGCCCCAGCATTTT
D: -; V: TRBV7-9; J: TRBJ2-6; size: -; CDR3: CASSSQGGRSGANVLTF; DNA: TGTGCCAGCAGCTCCCAGGGGGGCCGCTCTGGGGCCAACGTCCTGACTTTC
D: -; V: TRBV11-2; J: TRBJ1-6; size: -; CDR3: CASSLAISSYNSPLHF; DNA: TGTGCCAGCAGCTTAGCCATAAGCTCCTATAATTCACCCCTCCACTTT
D: -; V: TRBV7-9; J: TRBJ1-2; size: -; CDR3: CASSLGVTLGGYTF; DNA: TGTGCCAGCAGCTTAGGTGTCACTCTGGGGGGCTACACCTTC
D: -; V: TRBV7-2; J: TRBJ2-7; size: -; CDR3: CASSLDATPGDEQYF; DNA: TGTGCCAGCAGCTTAGATGCGACTCCCGGCGACGAGCAGTACTTC
D: -; V: TRBV5-8; J: TRBJ1-5; size: -; CDR3: CASSLAGVQPQHF; DNA: TGTGCCAGCAGCTTGGCGGGGGTTCAGCCCCAGCATTTT
D: -; V: TRBV28; J: TRBJ2-7; size: -; CDR3: CASREKGHQIYEQYF; DNA: TGTGCCAGCAGGGAGAAGGGACACCAGATCTACGAGCAGTACTTC
D: -; V: TRBV19; J: TRBJ2-5; size: -; CDR3: CASSIDPRTLAGTQYF; DNA: TGTGCCAGTAGTATAGATCCGAGGACGTTGGCCGGGACCCAGTACTTC
D: -; V: TRBV30; J: TRBJ1-4; size: -; CDR3: CAAGRGEKLFF; DNA: TGCGCCGCAGGGAGAGGAGAAAAACTGTTTTTT